Below, 29 T cell receptor beta chains from the same sample are listed, as sequenced in a study of cytomegalovirus exposure and HLA in healthy donors. The PCR was carried out with 60 Vbeta primers and 13 Jbeta primers. The repertoire was sequenced with immunoSEQ multiplex PCR; TCRdb's copy has only in-frame clones and lacks some. The table lists roughly 190,000 clones, approximately 84% of them singletons. The material sequenced was PBMCs. These receptor sequences come from a woman aged 45-59 years in good health and CMV-seropositive.

The chain is built from TRBV6-5 and TRBJ1-3; TRBD1 matches 9 bases. V lost 5 bases, J lost 4 bases, and 6 bases stayed unmatched. CDR3 length equals 15 residues. Germline assignment: CDR1 MNHEY and CDR2 SVGAGI. Here the CDR3 reads CASSNRGQEGNTIYF. In nucleotides, the CDR3 is TGTGCCAGCAGTAACAGGGGGCAGGAAGGAAACACCATATATTTT.

The chain is built from TRBV5-1 and TRBJ2-7; 7 nucleotides match TRBD1. Germline V lookup: CDR1 SGHRS, CDR2 YFSETQ. J was trimmed by 4 bases and V by 4 bases; bases with no gene match: 11. The CDR3 extends over 15 amino acids. The CDR3 DNA sequence: TGCGCCAGCAGCAGGGACAGCAGTTTTTTTTACGAGCAGTACTTC. Protein: CASSRDSSFFYEQYF.

The CDR3 here is CASTMTANTGELFF. CDR3 nucleotide sequence: TGTGCCAGCACCATGACAGCGAACACCGGGGAGCTGTTTTTT. The J gene is TRBJ2-2, the V gene TRBV6-4; TRBD1 is a possible D gene (5 bases). Germline V CDR1 and CDR2: MRHNA, SNTAGT. The V and J ends lost 7 bases and 0 bases respectively, with 9 bases between them. The CDR3 is 14 amino acids.

The V gene is TRBV7-3, the J gene TRBJ1-1; TRBD1 is a possible D gene (6 bases). CDR1 is SGHTA, CDR2 FQGTGA, per germline. The CDR3 is made up of 14 amino acids. The V end was cut by 3 bases, the J end by 1 base, with 9 bases between. In DNA, the CDR3 is TGTGCCAGCAGCTTGCAGGGGTCGAACACTGAAGCTTTCTTT. Protein sequence: CASSLQGSNTEAFF.

The chain is built from TRBV5-4 and TRBJ2-1; 8 nucleotides match TRBD2. The junction had 13 bases not matched to a gene; V was cut back by 3 bases and J by 5 bases. From germline, CDR1 is SGHNT and CDR2 YYREEE (reference sequence). CDR3 size: 17 residues. CDR3 protein: CASSSKYLAGINNEQFF. CDR3 sequence (DNA): TGTGCCAGCAGCTCCAAGTACTTAGCGGGGATAAACAATGAGCAGTTCTTC.

The V gene is TRBV11-3, the J gene TRBJ2-1, with 9 bases matching TRBD1. V lost 3 bases and J lost 6; bases outside the gene matches: 6. The germline V gene has CDR1 SGHNT and CDR2 YENEEA. This CDR3 region has 15 residues. The CDR3 region is CASSFSGQGSNEQFF. In DNA form, the CDR3 reads TGTGCCAGCAGCTTTTCCGGACAGGGGAGCAATGAGCAGTTCTTC.

The rearrangement links TRBV10-3 to TRBJ2-3; D not resolved. The germline gives CDR1 ENHRY, CDR2 SYGVKD. There are 13 residues in the CDR3. The ends were cut back, 5 bases at V and 6 bases at J, with 12 bases in the middle. CDR3 sequence reads: CAISPASVDTQYF. DNA of the CDR3: TGTGCCATCAGTCCCGCTAGTGTGGATACGCAGTATTTT.

V and J are TRBV5-1 and TRBJ2-5, with 8 nucleotides matching TRBD1. Germline lookup yields CDR1 SGHRS and CDR2 YFSETQ. The length of the CDR3 is 15 residues. The trim removed 4 bases at V and 5 bases at J, leaving 10 bases unmatched. The CDR3 region is CASSPGQVLRETQYF. CDR3 in DNA: TGCGCCAGCAGCCCGGGACAGGTGTTAAGGGAGACCCAGTACTTC. Combining the CDR3 with reference TRBV5-1 and TRBJ2-5 gives the whole variable domain KAGVTQTPRYLIKTRGQQVTLSCSPISGHRSVSWYQQTPGQGLQFLFEYFSETQRNKGNFPGRFSGRQFSNSRSEMNVSTLELGDSALYLCASSPGQVLRETQYFGPGTRLLVL.

The chain has TRBV20-1 and TRBJ1-1; a possible D gene is TRBD1 (5 bases). The germline CDR1 and CDR2 sequences are DFQATT and SNEGSKA (reference sequence). Trimming shortened V by 6 bases and J by 11 bases, and 13 bases separated the two germline ends. This CDR3 has 10 residues. The CDR3 reads CSAGDFEAFF. The CDR3 DNA reads as TGCAGTGCGGGGGACTTTGAGGCTTTCTTT.

This clone was counted a single time. The V call is TRBV5-1, the J call TRBJ2-7; D unclear. CDR1 and CDR2 (germline): SGHRS, YFSETQ. CDR3 length: 15 amino acids. V was clipped by 0 bases and J by 3 bases, with 13 bases between them. Here the CDR3 reads CASSLDTGEIYEQYF. DNA of the CDR3: TGCGCCAGCAGCTTGGACACGGGTGAAATCTACGAGCAGTACTTC.

This clone was counted between two and nine times. The rearrangement uses TRBV4-1 and TRBJ2-7; tentatively, D is TRBD2 (5 bases). V was pared by 0 bases and J by 7 bases, with 10 bases between. The CDR3 has 13 residues. Per the germline V gene, CDR1 is MGHRA and CDR2 is YSYEKL. The CDR3 DNA follows: TGCGCCAGCAGCCAAGAAGGCCCGGGGGAGCAGTACTTC. Amino acids: CASSQEGPGEQYF.

The chain carries TRBV18 and TRBJ2-5, with D unresolved. From germline, CDR1 is KGHSH and CDR2 LQKENI. The length of the CDR3 is 13 residues. V lost 2 bases and J 5 bases, leaving 9 bases between the germline ends. The CDR3, as DNA: TGTGCCAGCTCACCATTGGAACAGGAGACCCAGTACTTC. It is translated as CASSPLEQETQYF.

This clone was seen only once. CDR3 coding DNA: TGTGCCACTACGAAGACCGGGACAAGTAACACTGAAGCTTTCTTT. Encoded protein: CATTKTGTSNTEAFF. The chain recombines TRBV10-3 with TRBJ1-1; D perhaps matches TRBD1 (6 bases). In germline, CDR1 is ENHRY, CDR2 SYGVKD. V was trimmed by 10 bases and J by 2 bases, leaving 20 bases between them. The CDR3 is made up of 15 amino acids.

J is TRBJ2-3 and V is TRBV27, with 7 bases matching TRBD2. The germline gives CDR1 MNHEY, CDR2 SMNVEV (reference sequence). The CDR3 runs to 14 residues. The ends lost 6 bases at V and 4 bases at J; junction bases unmatched: 7. CDR3 amino acids: CASRRLAAPDTQYF. The CDR3 coding sequence is TGTGCCAGCAGGAGACTAGCTGCCCCAGATACGCAGTATTTT.

Regarding this clone: One junction end disagrees with the germline gene, perhaps due to a read error. The chain carries TRBV7-6 and TRBJ2-1; maybe TRBD2 (7 bases). This CDR3 is built from 18 residues. Germline V gene lookup returns CDR1 SGHVS and CDR2 FNYEAQ. CDR3 DNA: TGTGCCGGCAGCTTAGCGATTGGGGGGGTAACCCAGGGGAATGAGCAGTTCTTC. Translating gives CAGSLAIGGVTQGNEQFF.

The rearrangement uses TRBV5-4 and TRBJ2-5; 12 bases align to TRBD2. The V segment lost 3 bases and the J segment 4 bases; nucleotides outside the gene matches: 4. The CDR3 is made up of 15 amino acids. Germline CDR1 SGHNT, CDR2 YYREEE (reference sequence). The CDR3 loop reads CASSSSGGAIETQYF. CDR3 bases: TGTGCCAGCAGCTCTAGCGGGGGGGCCATAGAGACCCAGTACTTC.

The chain is built from TRBV28 and TRBJ2-1, with D possibly matching TRBD2 (5 bases). Trimming pared 2 bases from V and 0 bases from J, leaving 20 bases between. Germline CDR1 reads MDHEN; CDR2 reads SYDVKM. The CDR3 covers 19 residues. The CDR3 region has the DNA TGTGCCAGCAGTTTAACCCCCCCCCGGACTCGGAGCTCCTACAATGAGCAGTTCTTC. This encodes CASSLTPPRTRSSYNEQFF.

V is TRBV9 and J is TRBJ1-2; TRBD1 matches 7 bases. V lost 0 bases to trimming and J lost 8 bases; unmatched junction nucleotides: 4. CDR3 size: 13 residues. The germline V gene encodes CDR1 SGDLS and CDR2 YYNGEE. The CDR3, as DNA: TGTGCCAGCAGCGTAGTAGGGGGCGGGGGCTACACCTTC. Translating gives CASSVVGGGGYTF.

The J gene is TRBJ2-5, the V gene TRBV7-3; 9 nucleotides align to TRBD2. Unmatched junction bases numbered 12, after V lost 3 bases and J lost 7 bases. Germline V CDR1 and CDR2: SGHTA, FQGTGA. The CDR3 sequence is 16 residues long. The CDR3 nucleotides read TGTGCCAGCAGCTTTGAGCTAGCGGGGACGAAGGGGACCCAGTACTTC. Encoded protein: CASSFELAGTKGTQYF.

This chain connects TRBV2 to TRBJ2-1; maybe TRBD1 (6 bases). CDR1 and CDR2 (germline): SNHLY, FYNNEI. Trimming stripped 7 bases from V and 7 bases from J, with 17 bases between. The CDR3 is 14 residues long. CDR3 sequence (DNA): TGTGCCAGCAACGAACAGGGAATAACAAATGAGCAGTTCTTC. This encodes CASNEQGITNEQFF.

This clone was detected a few times. The rearrangement links TRBV6-1 to TRBJ1-1, with 7 bases aligning to TRBD1. Per the germline V gene, CDR1 is MNHNS and CDR2 is SASEGT. The CDR3 extends over 13 amino acids. The ends lost 10 bases at V and 6 bases at J; junction bases unmatched: 11. CDR3 in DNA: TGTGCCAACCGCCGGCAGGGGGAAGCTGAAGCTTTCTTT. This translates into CANRRQGEAEAFF.

This chain connects TRBV7-2 to TRBJ2-3, with D tentatively TRBD1 (6 bases). Trimming took off 1 base at V and 5 bases at J, with 13 bases between the two ends. This CDR3 has 15 amino acids. Germline CDR1 reads SGHTA; CDR2 reads FQGNSA. The CDR3 spells CASSLGLRDKDTQYF. The CDR3 DNA reads TGTGCCAGCAGCTTAGGGCTCCGGGACAAAGATACGCAGTATTTT.

The rearrangement uses TRBV11-2 and TRBJ1-6; D uncertain. Looked up from germline, CDR1 is SGHAT and CDR2 is FQNNGV. CDR3 size: 16 residues. Trimming stripped 1 base from V and 3 bases from J, with 10 bases between. CDR3 region: CASSLVGLLYNSPLHF. The CDR3, as DNA: TGTGCCAGCAGCTTAGTCGGTTTGCTCTATAATTCACCCCTCCACTTT.

The chain combines TRBV2 with TRBJ2-7; possibly TRBD1 for D (6 bases). Per the germline V gene, CDR1 is SNHLY and CDR2 is FYNNEI. This CDR3 has 14 amino acids. V was pared by 7 bases and J by 7 bases, with 20 bases between. The CDR3 sequence is CASNPGHPRIEQYF. CDR3 coding DNA: TGTGCCAGCAACCCGGGACACCCTCGTATTGAGCAGTACTTC. Filled out from reference TRBV2 and TRBJ2-7, the complete variable domain reads EPEVTQTPSHQVTQMGQEVILRCVPISNHLYFYWYRQILGQKVEFLVSFYNNEISEKSEIFDDQFSVERPDGSNFTLKIRSTKLEDSAMYFCASNPGHPRIEQYFGPGTRLTVT.

The CDR3, as DNA: TGTGCCACCAGCAGTCCCGGGACAGGGGTCGACAATGAGCAGTTCTTC. Protein: CATSSPGTGVDNEQFF. The V call is TRBV15, the J call TRBJ2-1, with 10 positions matching TRBD1. Germline V CDR1 and CDR2: LNHNV, YYDKDF (reference sequence). Trimming cost V 3 bases and J 5 bases; bases outside gene matches: 7. CDR3 length equals 16 residues.

The CDR3 region is CASSVRGANTEAFF. The CDR3 region has the DNA TGTGCCAGCAGCGTACGGGGGGCAAACACTGAAGCTTTCTTT. The genes are TRBV9 and TRBJ1-1, with TRBD1 as a possible D gene (6 bases). Germline loops: CDR1 SGDLS, CDR2 YYNGEE. V lost 1 base to trimming and J lost 2 bases, with 9 bases between them. This CDR3 is built from 14 residues.

This sequence joins TRBV11-3 and TRBJ2-5, with 10 bases aligning to TRBD2. J gave up 5 bases and V 3 bases, and 6 bases lay outside the gene matches. CDR1 and CDR2 from the germline V gene are SGHNT and YENEEA. The CDR3 sequence is 15 residues long. The CDR3 bases are TGTGCCAGCAGCTTCTCTAGCGGGGGACGGGAGACCCAGTACTTC. Amino acid sequence: CASSFSSGGRETQYF.

The chain combines TRBV5-1 with TRBJ2-5; the match to TRBD1 covers 8 bases. With V trimmed by 5 bases and J by 2 bases, 5 bases remained unmatched. The CDR3 has 14 amino acids. The germline V gene encodes CDR1 SGHRS and CDR2 YFSETQ. CDR3 nucleotide sequence: TGCGCCAGCAGGGCCGGGACAGGTCAAGAGACCCAGTACTTC. This translates into CASRAGTGQETQYF.

Comments on this clone: Germline and junction disagree at one end, which may indicate a read error. The rearrangement links TRBV7-9 to TRBJ2-1, with 8 bases aligning to TRBD2. Germline-derived CDR1 and CDR2 are SEHNR and FQNEAQ (reference sequence). The CDR3 contains 16 residues. CDR3 in DNA: TGTTCCAGCAGCTTAGAGGTCGGGGGGGATTACAATGAGCAGTTCTTC. Translation: CSSSLEVGGDYNEQFF.